This TCR beta chain is from a study of blood T cell repertoires in COVID-19. Data came from immunoSEQ multiplex PCR; TCRdb stores just in-frame clones and leaves some out. The table includes around 200,000 clones, 80% to 90% detected once. CDR3 length: 15 residues. The V gene's germline CDR1 is MDHEN and CDR2 SYDVKM. The V gene lost 6 bases and the J gene lost 1 base, with 15 bases spanning the gap. This TCR was sampled from a young man who had recovered from COVID-19. Sequenced input: PBMCs or T cells enriched from blood (not recorded which). The V call is TRBV28, the J call TRBJ1-1; D gene unclear. The CDR3: CASSPTESGNTEAFF. The DNA for the CDR3 is TGTGCCAGCAGCCCAACGGAATCAGGGAACACTGAAGCTTTCTTT.